The 5 T cell receptor beta chains below all came from one sample that was sequenced in a study of cytomegalovirus exposure and HLA in healthy donors. 13 Jbeta primers and 60 Vbeta primers were used for the PCR. Libraries were prepared by immunoSEQ multiplex PCR; TCRdb keeps only in-frame clonotypes and omits some of them. This table has about 130,000 clones, about 80% appearing once. Sequenced sample: PBMCs. The source of these receptors is a boy younger than 10 in good health and CMV-seronegative.

The CDR3 loop is CASSDYHRGRTKNIQYF. For the CDR3, the DNA is TGTGCCAGCAGCGATTACCACAGGGGGAGGACCAAAAACATTCAGTACTTC. The chain joins TRBV25-1 to TRBJ2-4; 8 bases match TRBD1. This CDR3 has 17 amino acids. The trim removed 6 bases at V and 2 bases at J, leaving 12 bases unmatched. The germline V gene encodes CDR1 MGHDK and CDR2 SYGVNS.

This clone came up a few times. The V gene is TRBV4-3, the J gene TRBJ1-2; D ambiguous. This CDR3 is built from 13 residues. The germline CDR1 and CDR2 sequences are LGHNA and YSLEER. Trimming left V 1 base short and J 1 base short, with 4 bases between. This chain's CDR3 is CASSQGHNYGYTF. The DNA of the CDR3 is TGCGCCAGCAGCCAAGGACATAACTATGGCTACACCTTC.

The chain joins TRBV7-2 to TRBJ2-5; no definite D call. The CDR3 totals 14 residues. The germline V gene has CDR1 SGHTA and CDR2 FQGNSA. The V end was cut by 0 bases, the J end by 3 bases, with 8 bases between. In nucleotides, the CDR3 is TGTGCCAGCAGCTTAGCCCGAACAGAAGAGACCCAGTACTTC. This gives the protein CASSLARTEETQYF.

This clone was picked up a small number of times. This sequence joins TRBV11-2 and TRBJ2-2; TRBD2 might be the D (5 bases). V lost 11 bases and J lost 6, with 10 bases in between. Germline V gene data show CDR1 as SGHAT and CDR2 as FQNNGV. The CDR3 runs to 11 residues. The CDR3 coding sequence is TGTGCCTCCCGAGGGCCCGGGGAGCTGTTTTTT. This translates into CASRGPGELFF.

The chain employs TRBV9 and TRBJ2-3, with 7 nucleotides matching TRBD1. V was pared by 3 bases and J by 11 bases, with 12 bases of the junction left unmatched. The CDR3 sequence is 14 residues long. Germline CDR1 SGDLS, CDR2 YYNGEE. The CDR3 coding sequence is TGTGCCAGCAGCGAGGGGGACAGCCCGTCTAGGCAGTATTTT. The encoded protein is CASSEGDSPSRQYF.